This T cell receptor (beta chain) came from a study of blood T cell repertoires in COVID-19. Study-wide context: There were acute and convalescent COVID-19 samples, and they came from the United States, Italy and Spain.

The germline V gene has CDR1 LGHNA and CDR2 YSLEER. The CDR3 has 15 residues. The ends were cut back, 3 bases at V and 4 bases at J, with 13 bases in the middle. The method was immunoSEQ multiplex PCR; TCRdb's version includes in-frame clones alone and lacks a portion of them. The sample holds around 700,000 clones; approximately 90% are singletons and the top ten take over 0.2%. The sample consisted of peripheral blood. This TCR came from a young woman with acute or convalescent COVID-19. V gene TRBV4-3 combines with J gene TRBJ1-3; D possibly corresponds to TRBD1 (5 bases). DNA of the CDR3: TGCGCCAGCAGCCAGGGTAGGGGATTCGGAAACACCATATATTTT. Residues: CASSQGRGFGNTIYF.